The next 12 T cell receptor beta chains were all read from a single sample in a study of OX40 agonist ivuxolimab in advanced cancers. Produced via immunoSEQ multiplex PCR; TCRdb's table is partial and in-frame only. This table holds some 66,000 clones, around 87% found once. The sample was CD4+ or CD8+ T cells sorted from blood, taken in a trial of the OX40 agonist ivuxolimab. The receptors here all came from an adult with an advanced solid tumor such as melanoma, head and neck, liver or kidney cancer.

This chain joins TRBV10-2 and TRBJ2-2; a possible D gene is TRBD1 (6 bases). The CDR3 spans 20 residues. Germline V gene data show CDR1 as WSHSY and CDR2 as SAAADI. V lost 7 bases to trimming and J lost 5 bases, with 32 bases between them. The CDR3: CASTYPMGQLTRSGTGELFF. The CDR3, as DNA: TGCGCCAGCACTTACCCAATGGGACAACTAACTAGAAGTGGTACCGGGGAGCTGTTTTTT.

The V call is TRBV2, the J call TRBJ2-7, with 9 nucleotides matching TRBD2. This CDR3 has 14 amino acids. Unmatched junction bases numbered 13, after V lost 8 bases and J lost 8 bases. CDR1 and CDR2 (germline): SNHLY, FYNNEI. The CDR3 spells CASRGRGGFVKQYF. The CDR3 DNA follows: TGTGCCAGCCGAGGGCGGGGGGGCTTTGTCAAGCAGTACTTC.

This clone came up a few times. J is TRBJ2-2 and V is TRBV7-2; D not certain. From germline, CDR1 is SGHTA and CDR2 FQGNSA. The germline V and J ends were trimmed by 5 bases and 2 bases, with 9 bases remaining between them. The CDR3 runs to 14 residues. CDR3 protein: CASSRAINTGELFF. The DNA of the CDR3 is TGTGCCAGCAGCCGAGCGATTAACACCGGGGAGCTGTTTTTT.

CDR3 coding DNA: TGTGCCAGCAAACGACTGCCGGGACAGGGGCCCTTGGAGCAGTACTTC. This translates into CASKRLPGQGPLEQYF. V usage is TRBV7-2 and J usage is TRBJ2-7; 10 bases are shared with TRBD1. The V segment lost 7 bases and the J segment 7 bases; nucleotides outside the gene matches: 16. CDR1 SGHTA and CDR2 FQGNSA come from the germline V gene. This CDR3 is built from 16 residues.

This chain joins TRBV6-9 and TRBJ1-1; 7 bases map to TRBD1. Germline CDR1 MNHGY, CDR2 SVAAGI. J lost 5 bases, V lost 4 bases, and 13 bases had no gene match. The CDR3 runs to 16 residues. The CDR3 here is CASSCSSYRGQTEAFF. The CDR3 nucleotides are TGTGCCAGCAGTTGCTCTAGCTACAGGGGACAAACTGAAGCTTTCTTT.

DNA of the CDR3: TGTGCCAGCAGTGAAGGGGCGCGGGTGGAGGGCTACACCTTC. Its translation: CASSEGARVEGYTF. The chain employs TRBV6-1 and TRBJ1-2; D not resolved. Trimming removed 1 base from V and 8 bases from J, with 14 bases in between. The germline V gene has CDR1 MNHNS and CDR2 SASEGT. This CDR3 spans 14 amino acids.

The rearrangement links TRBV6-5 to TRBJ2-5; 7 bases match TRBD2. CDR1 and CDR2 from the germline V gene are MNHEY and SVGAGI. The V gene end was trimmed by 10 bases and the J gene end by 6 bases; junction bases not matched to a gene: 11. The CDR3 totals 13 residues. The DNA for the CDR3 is TGTGCCACTCGACTAGCCGGCTATAAGACCCAGTACTTC. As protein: CATRLAGYKTQYF.

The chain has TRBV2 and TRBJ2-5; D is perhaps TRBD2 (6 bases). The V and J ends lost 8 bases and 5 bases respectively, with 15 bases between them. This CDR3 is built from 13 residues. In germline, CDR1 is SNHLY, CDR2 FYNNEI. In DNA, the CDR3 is TGTGCCAGCCTTCGTTCGGGAGATGAGACCCAGTACTTC. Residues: CASLRSGDETQYF.

CDR3 sequence reads: CASSEAIGLALHF. The CDR3 nucleotides are TGTGCCAGCAGTGAAGCGATAGGGTTGGCCCTCCACTTT. This chain joins TRBV2 and TRBJ1-6, with D uncertain. V was shortened by 0 bases and J by 14 bases, with 11 bases between the two germline ends. The CDR3 length is 13 residues. CDR1 is SNHLY, CDR2 FYNNEI, per germline.

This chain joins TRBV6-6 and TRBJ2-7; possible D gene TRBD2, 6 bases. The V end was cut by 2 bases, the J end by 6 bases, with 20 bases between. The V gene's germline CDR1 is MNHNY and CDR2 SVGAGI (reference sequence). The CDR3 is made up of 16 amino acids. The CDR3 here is CASSYGGFRAAPEQYF. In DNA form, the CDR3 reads TGTGCCAGCAGTTACGGGGGGTTTCGCGCAGCCCCCGAGCAGTACTTC.

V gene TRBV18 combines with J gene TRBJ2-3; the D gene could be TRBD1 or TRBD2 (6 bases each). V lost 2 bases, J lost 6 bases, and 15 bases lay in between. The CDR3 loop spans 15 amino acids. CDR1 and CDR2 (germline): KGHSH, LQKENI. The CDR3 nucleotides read TGTGCCAGCTCACCAAATCAGGGGAGGACGGATACGCAGTATTTT. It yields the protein CASSPNQGRTDTQYF.

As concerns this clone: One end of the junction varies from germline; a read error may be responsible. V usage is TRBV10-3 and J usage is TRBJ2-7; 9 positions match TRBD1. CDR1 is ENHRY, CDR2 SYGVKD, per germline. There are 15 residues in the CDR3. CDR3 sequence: CAIRGPGTGNLEQHF. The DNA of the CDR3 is TGTGCCATCAGAGGACCGGGGACAGGGAATCTTGAGCAGCACTTC.